The 3 T cell receptor beta chains in this list originate from one sample, sequenced in a study of T cells in tuberculosis. Sequencing used immunoSEQ multiplex PCR; TCRdb keeps in-frame clones, though not all of them. The sample carries more than 30,000 clones, 95% to 97% recorded once. Sequenced input: PBMCs. Receptors were obtained from a donor aged 5 to 30 with latent tuberculosis or without tuberculosis infection.

The rearrangement uses TRBV4-1 and TRBJ2-5, with a possible D match to TRBD2 (5 bases). The DNA matches TRBJ2-7 better at its end, which makes the J call doubtful. Per germline, CDR1 MGHRA and CDR2 YSYEKL. The length of the CDR3 is 15 residues. The CDR3 loop reads CASSQELITGSEQYF. In DNA, the CDR3 is TGCGCCAGCAGCCAAGAGTTAATAACTGGGAGCGAGCAGTACTTC.

In nucleotides, the CDR3 is TGTGCCAGCAGCTTAGGCCCCTGGACTCGTGATACGCAGTATTTT. Translated, it gives CASSLGPWTRDTQYF. This rearrangement joins TRBV13 to TRBJ2-3; tentative D call: TRBD2 (5 bases). Trimming stripped 0 bases from V and 6 bases from J, with 13 bases between. CDR1 and CDR2 from the germline V gene are PRHDT and FYEKMQ (reference sequence). The CDR3 runs to 15 residues.

The CDR3 sequence: CAISTGNTEAFF. CDR3 nucleotides: TGTGCCATCAGTACAGGGAACACTGAAGCTTTCTTT. The rearrangement joins TRBV10-3 to TRBJ1-1; TRBD1 is a possible D gene (5 bases). Germline V gene lookup returns CDR1 ENHRY and CDR2 SYGVKD. V was trimmed by 5 bases and J by 1 base, leaving 5 bases between them. This CDR3 comprises 12 residues.